A single T cell receptor (beta chain) is shown here with its context. The antigen is not known. This record comes from a study of blood T cells in healthy people across ages. A sample-barcoded 5' primer and a J-beta primer mix were used in a second PCR of about 7 to 11 cycles. TCRdb reanalysed the 5' RACE reads using MiXCR and keeps one entry per CDR3 protein. The repertoire holds more than 800,000 distinct CDR3 sequences, 25% to 30% seen once, with 15% to 20% in the top ten. There are 16 residues in the CDR3. Germline V CDR1 and CDR2: MNHNS, SASEGT. V was clipped by 11 bases and J by 2 bases, with 24 bases between them. The study, taken as a whole, reports: Shifts in expanded clonotypes may have been confounded by donor CMV status, which was unknown. Relative to aged donors, long-lived donors carried more naive CD4+ cells and displayed higher diversity.

The TCR sequence derives from a woman aged 80 or over in good health. The source material was blood. The chain recombines TRBV6-1 with TRBJ2-5; D uncertain. CDR3 nucleotide sequence: TGTGCCGCCCGGACGGAGTACCTACTATCTCAAGAGACCCAGTACTTC. Translating gives CAARTEYLLSQETQYF.